The 8 T cell receptor beta chains below come from one sample, sequenced in a study of graft-versus-host responses after intestinal transplantation. Tissue from the graft was processed to free its intraepithelial and lamina propria lymphocytes. Generated by immunoSEQ multiplex PCR, the TCRdb table keeps only in-frame clones and is missing some. The sample yields about 16,000 clones, about 80% seen once. Material: ileum tissue, obtained just over 100 days after intestinal transplant. The receptors here all came from a human patient who received an intestinal transplant, so some T cells may come from the graft donor.

The chain joins TRBV6-5 to TRBJ2-3; D call uncertain. V gave up 6 bases and J gave up 0 bases, with 13 bases separating them. Germline V gives CDR1 MNHEY, CDR2 SVGAGI. The CDR3 extends over 15 amino acids. CDR3 residues: CASRTTQTSTDTQYF. The DNA for the CDR3 is TGTGCCAGCAGAACCACACAAACTAGCACAGATACGCAGTATTTT.

This clone was seen a single time. This chain connects TRBV5-6 to TRBJ1-1, with D uncertain. The CDR3 contains 14 residues. Trimming stripped 0 bases from V and 1 base from J, with 7 bases between. In germline, CDR1 is SGHDT, CDR2 YYEEEE. The CDR3: CASSLGLGNTEAFF. CDR3 DNA: TGTGCCAGCAGCTTGGGGCTAGGGAACACTGAAGCTTTCTTT.

In regard to this clone: One end of the junction varies from germline; a read error may be responsible. V and J are TRBV9 and TRBJ1-2; no reliable D call. This CDR3 has 12 amino acids. Germline V gives CDR1 SGDLS, CDR2 YYNGEE. CDR3 DNA sequence: TGTGCCGGCAGCGCCGCTAACTATGGCTACGCCTTC. Encoded protein: CAGSAANYGYAF.

The V and J genes are TRBV7-8 and TRBJ2-7, with TRBD2 as a possible D gene (5 bases). CDR1 is SGHVS and CDR2 is FQNEAQ in the germline V gene. The CDR3 has 16 residues. Trimming stripped 1 base from V and 6 bases from J, with 19 bases between. The chain's CDR3 is CASSLVGLLFESEQYF. CDR3 sequence (DNA): TGTGCCAGCAGCTTAGTTGGACTCCTTTTTGAGAGCGAGCAGTACTTC.

The chain employs TRBV14 and TRBJ2-5, with TRBD2 matching over 11 bases. The V gene's germline CDR1 is SGHDN and CDR2 FVKESK. Losses at the gene ends were 5 bases for V and 5 bases for J; bases not matched to a gene: 4. This CDR3 region has 14 residues. CDR3 nucleotides: TGTGCCAGCAGCAAGACTAGCGGGGCTGAGACCCAGTACTTC. This encodes CASSKTSGAETQYF.

CDR3 loop: CASSLAVAANEKLFF. The CDR3 region has the DNA TGTGCCAGCAGCTTAGCTGTGGCAGCTAATGAAAAACTGTTTTTT. The chain couples TRBV7-9 to TRBJ1-4; D call uncertain. Trimming took 0 bases from V and 3 from J, leaving 8 bases between them. Germline V gene sequence: CDR1 SEHNR, CDR2 FQNEAQ (reference sequence). The CDR3 is 15 residues long.

The rearrangement links TRBV6-1 to TRBJ2-7; D possibly corresponds to TRBD1 (5 bases). There are 14 residues in the CDR3. V was pared by 4 bases and J by 13 bases, with 23 bases between. Per the germline V gene, CDR1 is MNHNS and CDR2 is SASEGT. The CDR3 DNA sequence: TGTGCCAGCAGTGTTGACAGACAGACGAAGTTTGGATACTTC. Translated: CASSVDRQTKFGYF.

In this sample, this clone turned up a few times. The V gene is TRBV5-1, the J gene TRBJ2-5; 9 positions match TRBD1. CDR1 and CDR2 from the germline V gene are SGHRS and YFSETQ. With 2 bases clipped from V and 5 bases from J, the junction kept 10 bases outside the gene matches. CDR3 size: 16 residues. CDR3 sequence: CASSLGTGTGMETQYF. The CDR3 DNA follows: TGCGCCAGCAGCTTAGGAACCGGGACAGGGATGGAGACCCAGTACTTC.